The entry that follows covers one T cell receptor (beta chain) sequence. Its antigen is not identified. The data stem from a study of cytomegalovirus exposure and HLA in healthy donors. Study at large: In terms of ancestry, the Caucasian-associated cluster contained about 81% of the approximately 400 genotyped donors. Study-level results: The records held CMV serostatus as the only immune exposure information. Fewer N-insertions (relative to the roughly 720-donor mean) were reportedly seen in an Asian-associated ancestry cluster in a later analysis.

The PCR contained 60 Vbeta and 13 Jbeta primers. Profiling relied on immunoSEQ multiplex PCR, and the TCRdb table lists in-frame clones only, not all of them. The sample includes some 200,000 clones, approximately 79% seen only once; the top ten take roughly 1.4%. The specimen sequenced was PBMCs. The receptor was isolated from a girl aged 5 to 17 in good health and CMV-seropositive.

Here the CDR3 reads CATTPERGVAELFF. The CDR3 coding sequence is TGTGCCACCACCCCAGAGCGGGGGGTCGCGGAGCTGTTTTTT. The chain combines TRBV10-3 with TRBJ2-2, with 9 bases that match TRBD2. V lost 10 bases, J lost 10 bases, and 13 bases stayed unmatched. The CDR3 is 14 amino acids. CDR1 and CDR2 from the germline V gene are ENHRY and SYGVKD.